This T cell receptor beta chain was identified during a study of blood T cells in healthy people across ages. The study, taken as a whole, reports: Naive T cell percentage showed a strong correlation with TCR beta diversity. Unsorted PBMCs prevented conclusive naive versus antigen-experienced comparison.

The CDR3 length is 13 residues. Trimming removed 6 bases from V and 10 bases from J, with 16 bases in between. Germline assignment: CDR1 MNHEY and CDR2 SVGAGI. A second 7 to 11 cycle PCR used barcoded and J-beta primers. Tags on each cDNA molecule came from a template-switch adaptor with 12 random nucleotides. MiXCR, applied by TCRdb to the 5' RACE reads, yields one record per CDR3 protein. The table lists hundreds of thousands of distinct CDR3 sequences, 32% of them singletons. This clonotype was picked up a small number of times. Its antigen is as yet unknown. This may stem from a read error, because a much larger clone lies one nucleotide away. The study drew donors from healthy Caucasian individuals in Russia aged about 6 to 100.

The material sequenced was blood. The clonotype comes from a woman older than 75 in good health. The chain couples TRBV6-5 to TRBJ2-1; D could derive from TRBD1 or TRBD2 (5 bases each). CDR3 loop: CASRPGTPGEQFF. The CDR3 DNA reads TGTGCCAGCAGACCCGGGACCCCAGGAGAGCAGTTCTTC.